Below, one TCR beta chain is given with its context. Its antigen is unknown. A junction boundary mismatches the germline segment, possibly from a read error. No cell sorting was done before RNA was extracted from the tissue. This non-tumor lung sample came from over 3 cm beyond the tumor edge. Chemotherapy-naive patients with new lung cancer underwent thoracic surgery in China, August–late 2014. The data originate from a study of tumor and adjacent non-tumor tissue in lung cancer. Three rounds of nested PCR, following a modified ARM-PCR protocol, produced the TCRbeta library. One entry per CDR3 protein results from TCRdb running MiXCR on the multiplex PCR reads. The sample lists 94,000 or so distinct CDR3 sequences; 65% to 80% were seen once. The germline V gene encodes CDR1 SGHAT and CDR2 FQNNGV. The CDR3 is 14 residues long. Study results and limitations: Tumor tissue had significantly higher TCR diversity than normal lung.

This TCR derives from a woman in her forties or fifties with non-small cell lung cancer. The source material was distant non-tumor lung tissue. The genes are TRBV11-2 and TRBJ2-1; D might be TRBD2 (6 bases). CDR3 bases: TGTGCCAGAACCGTTAGCGGTATTTACAATGAACAGTTCTTC. It is translated as CARTVSGIYNEQFF. Full variable domain (remainder filled in from reference TRBV11-2 and TRBJ2-1): EAGVAQSPRYKIIEKRQSVAFWCNPISGHATLYWYQQILGQGPKLLIQFQNNGVVDDSQLPKDRFSAERLKGVDSTLKIQPAKLEDSAVYLCARTVSGIYNEQFFGPGTRLTVL.